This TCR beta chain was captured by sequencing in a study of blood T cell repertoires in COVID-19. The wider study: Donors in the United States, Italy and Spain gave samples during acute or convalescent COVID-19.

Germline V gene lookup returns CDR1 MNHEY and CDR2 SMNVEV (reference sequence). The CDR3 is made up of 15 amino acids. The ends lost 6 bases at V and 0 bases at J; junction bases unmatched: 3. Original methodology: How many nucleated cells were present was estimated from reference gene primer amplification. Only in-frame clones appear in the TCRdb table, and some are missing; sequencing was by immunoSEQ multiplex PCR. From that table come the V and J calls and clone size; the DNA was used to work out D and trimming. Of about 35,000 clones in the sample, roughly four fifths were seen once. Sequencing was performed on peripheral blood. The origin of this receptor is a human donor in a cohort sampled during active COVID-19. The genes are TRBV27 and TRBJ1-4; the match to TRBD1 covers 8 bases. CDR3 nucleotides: TGTGCCAGCAGGCAGGGGGCCGCAACTAATGAAAAACTGTTTTTT. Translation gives CASRQGAATNEKLFF.